Sequencing of this T cell receptor beta chain was carried out in a study of blood T cell repertoires in COVID-19. Across the whole study: The United States, Italy and Spain provided the acute and convalescent COVID-19 samples. Sample material is recorded as cDNA or gDNA derived from T cells, B-cell-depleted T cells, or PBMCs.

V lost 1 base and J lost 5, with 9 bases in between. The CDR3 spans 14 residues. Germline V lookup: CDR1 SGHTA, CDR2 FQGTGA. Per the original methods: Reference gene primer amplification yielded estimated nucleated cell counts. Profiling relied on immunoSEQ multiplex PCR, and the TCRdb table lists in-frame clones only, not all of them. D and trimming come from the DNA, and the V and J calls and clone size come from that table. The repertoire consists of some 200,000 clones, with under 90% occurring once and the leading ten covering about 6%. The genes are TRBV7-3 and TRBJ2-1; the D gene is possibly TRBD1 (6 bases). The sequencing input was peripheral blood. The TCR sequence derives from a man older than 75 with acute or convalescent COVID-19. CDR3 protein: CASSLIGGDNEQFF. CDR3 sequence (DNA): TGTGCCAGCAGCTTAATAGGGGGTGACAATGAGCAGTTCTTC.